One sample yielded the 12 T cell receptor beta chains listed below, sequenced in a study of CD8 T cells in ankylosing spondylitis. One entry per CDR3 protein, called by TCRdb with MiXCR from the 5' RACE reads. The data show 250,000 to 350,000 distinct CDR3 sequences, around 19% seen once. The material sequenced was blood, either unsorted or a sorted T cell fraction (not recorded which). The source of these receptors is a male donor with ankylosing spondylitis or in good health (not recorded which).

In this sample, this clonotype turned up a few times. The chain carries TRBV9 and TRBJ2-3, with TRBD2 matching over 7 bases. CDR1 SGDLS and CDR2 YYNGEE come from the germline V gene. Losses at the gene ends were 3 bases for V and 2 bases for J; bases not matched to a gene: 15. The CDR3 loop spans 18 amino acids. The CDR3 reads CASSGSTKSGMYTDTQYF. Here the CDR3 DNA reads TGTGCCAGCAGCGGAAGTACTAAAAGCGGGATGTACACAGATACGCAGTATTTT.

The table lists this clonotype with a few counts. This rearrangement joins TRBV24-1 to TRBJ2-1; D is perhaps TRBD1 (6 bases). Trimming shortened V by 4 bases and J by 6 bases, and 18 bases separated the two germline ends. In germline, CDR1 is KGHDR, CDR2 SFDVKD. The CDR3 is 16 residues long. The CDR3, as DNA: TGTGCCACCAGTGACGGTCTGGGGGCACCCACCAATGAGCAGTTCTTC. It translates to CATSDGLGAPTNEQFF.

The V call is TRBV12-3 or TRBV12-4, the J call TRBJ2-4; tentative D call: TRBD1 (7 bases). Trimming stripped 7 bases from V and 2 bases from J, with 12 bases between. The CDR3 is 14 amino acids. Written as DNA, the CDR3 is TGTGCCAGCACTGCAGGGGGGACCAAAAACATTCAGTACTTC. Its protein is CASTAGGTKNIQYF.

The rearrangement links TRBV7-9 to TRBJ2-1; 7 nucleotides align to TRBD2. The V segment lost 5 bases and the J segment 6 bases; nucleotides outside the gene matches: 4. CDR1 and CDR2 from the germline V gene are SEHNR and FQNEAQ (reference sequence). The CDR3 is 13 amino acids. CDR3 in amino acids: CASSPRTSNEQFF. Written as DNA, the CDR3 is TGTGCCAGCAGCCCTCGGACTAGCAATGAGCAGTTCTTC.

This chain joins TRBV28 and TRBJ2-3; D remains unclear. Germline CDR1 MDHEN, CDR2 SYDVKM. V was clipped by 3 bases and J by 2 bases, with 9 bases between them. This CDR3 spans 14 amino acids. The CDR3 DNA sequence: TGTGCCAGCAGTTTTTCGGCTGCCACAGATACGCAGTATTTT. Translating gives CASSFSAATDTQYF.

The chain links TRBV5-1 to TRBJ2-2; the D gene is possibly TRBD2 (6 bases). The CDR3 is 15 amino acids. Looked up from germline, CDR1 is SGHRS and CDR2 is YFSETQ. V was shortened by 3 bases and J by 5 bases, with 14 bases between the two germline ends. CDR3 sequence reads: CASSWGLSSTGELFF. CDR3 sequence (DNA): TGCGCCAGCAGCTGGGGACTCTCATCAACCGGGGAGCTGTTTTTT. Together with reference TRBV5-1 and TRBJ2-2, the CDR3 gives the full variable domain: KAGVTQTPRYLIKTRGQQVTLSCSPISGHRSVSWYQQTPGQGLQFLFEYFSETQRNKGNFPGRFSGRQFSNSRSEMNVSTLELGDSALYLCASSWGLSSTGELFFGEGSRLTVL.

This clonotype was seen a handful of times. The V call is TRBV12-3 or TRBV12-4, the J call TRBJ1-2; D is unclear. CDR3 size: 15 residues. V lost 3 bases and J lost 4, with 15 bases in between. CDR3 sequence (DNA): TGTGCCAGCAGTTTGACTTTGGGAGCTGGCTATGGCTACACCTTC. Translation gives CASSLTLGAGYGYTF.

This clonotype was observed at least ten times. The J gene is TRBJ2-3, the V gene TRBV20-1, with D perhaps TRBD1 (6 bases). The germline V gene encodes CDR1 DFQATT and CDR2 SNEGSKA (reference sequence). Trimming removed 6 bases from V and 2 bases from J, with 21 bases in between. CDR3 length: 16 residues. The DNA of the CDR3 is TGCAGTGCGAACCTCAGGGGCAGGGCCAACACAGATACGCAGTATTTT. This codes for CSANLRGRANTDTQYF.

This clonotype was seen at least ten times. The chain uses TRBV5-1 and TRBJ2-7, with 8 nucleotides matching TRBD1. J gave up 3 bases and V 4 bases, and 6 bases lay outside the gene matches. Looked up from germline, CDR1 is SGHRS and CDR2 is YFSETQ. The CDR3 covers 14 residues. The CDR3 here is CASSLGTGNYEQYV. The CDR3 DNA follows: TGCGCCAGCAGCCTGGGGACAGGAAACTACGAGCAGTACGTC.

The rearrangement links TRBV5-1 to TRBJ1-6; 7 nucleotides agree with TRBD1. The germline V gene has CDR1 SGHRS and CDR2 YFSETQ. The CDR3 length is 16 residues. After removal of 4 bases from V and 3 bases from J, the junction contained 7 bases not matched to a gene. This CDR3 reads CASSPRGDFYNSPLHF. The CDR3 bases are TGCGCCAGCAGCCCCAGGGGGGACTTCTATAATTCACCCCTCCACTTT. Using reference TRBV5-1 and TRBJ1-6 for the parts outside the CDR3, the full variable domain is KAGVTQTPRYLIKTRGQQVTLSCSPISGHRSVSWYQQTPGQGLQFLFEYFSETQRNKGNFPGRFSGRQFSNSRSEMNVSTLELGDSALYLCASSPRGDFYNSPLHFGNGTRLTVT.

Here the CDR3 reads CASTQRTSGGETQYF. As DNA, the CDR3 is TGTGCCAGCACCCAACGGACTAGCGGGGGGGAGACCCAGTACTTC. The rearrangement links TRBV12-3 or TRBV12-4 to TRBJ2-5, with 14 bases that match TRBD2. The junction had 6 bases not matched to a gene; V was cut back by 7 bases and J by 5 bases. The length of the CDR3 is 15 residues.

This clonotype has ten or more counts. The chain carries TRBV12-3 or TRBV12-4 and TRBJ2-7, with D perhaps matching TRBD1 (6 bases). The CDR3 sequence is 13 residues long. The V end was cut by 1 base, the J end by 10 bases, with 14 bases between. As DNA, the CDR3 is TGTGCCAGCAGTTTAGGTGGGACAATGGAACAGTACGTC. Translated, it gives CASSLGGTMEQYV.